This TCR beta chain appears in the sequencing data of a study of cytomegalovirus exposure and HLA in healthy donors (dated by TCRdb to about 2017). Some background on the complete study: An earlier analysis of several hundred of the donors reported about 290 Gb of sequence data and roughly 100 million unique TCR beta sequences from roughly 200 million T cells. The later analysis used no new phenotypic data to find candidate immune exposures, relying instead on TCR beta sequences and their occurrence across donors. Alongside the repertoire data, information on donor age, sex, ethnicity and CMV serostatus was compiled. To predict cytomegalovirus infection status, the study combined high-throughput TCR immunosequencing, statistical association of individual TCRs with disease status, and machine learning. The study was designed to test whether signatures of past pathogen exposure could be identified by cataloging public T cell receptors. Typing coverage differed by locus: A, B, C, DRB1 and DQB1 were typed in roughly 620-630 donors, DQA1 in approximately 520, DPA1 in some 600, and DPB1 in roughly 470. Among some 410 genotyped donors of the cohort, an average of approximately 250,000 unique TCR beta nucleotide sequences were sequenced per donor, roughly 20% of them non-productive. A later genetic analysis used genome-wide SNP genotypes for about 60% of the roughly 670 donors, treating that subset as a discovery cohort. The genetic ancestry cluster associated with self-reported Caucasian donors included 81% of the approximately 430 genotyped donors. A later analysis re-examined previously published TCR beta repertoires from just over 650 donors and added high-resolution HLA genotyping to investigate patterns of TCR occurrence. Along with the roughly 700-subject first cohort, a separate validation cohort of some 130 different subjects was used. Several DR-DQ haplotypes were handled as single units for association and clustering because linkage in the cohort was strong. An early release covering approximately 600 HLA-typed donors comprised about 300 gigabases of sequencing data and tens of millions of unique TCR sequences. Every repertoire in the discovery cohort had been generated on one and the same sequencing platform. An earlier analysis of around 580 of the donors used high-throughput TCR beta sequencing to judge whether each TCR beta V gene segment behaved as functional or pseudogenic. The study used immunosequencing to profile the T cell repertoires of 666 subjects and linked those repertoires to cytomegalovirus serostatus. Class I and class II HLA loci were covered by the typing at four-digit resolution.

Regarding this clone: Its antigen remains unidentified. Per-base quality was not reported, and no clone a single base away is much larger than it.

According to the germline V gene, CDR1 reads ENHRY and CDR2 reads SYGVKD. Clipping removes 6 bases from V and 0 bases from J, with 8 as the unmatched junction base count. From its cysteine to its phenylalanine, the CDR3 spans 16 amino acids. CDR3 DNA is the only sequence kept; it has 48 bases, read in frame from the first base. Library creation used the immunoSEQ multiplex PCR assay. For the multiplex PCR, a mixture combining 60 forward primers for TCR Vbeta segments and 13 reverse primers for TCR Jbeta segments was used. A multiplex PCR assay on genomic DNA amplified the CDR3 region of rearranged TCR beta genes. Amplified TCR beta libraries were sequenced as 87-base-pair reads on the Illumina HiSeq System. On the study's bioinformatics: A later analysis counted around 72 million unique TCR beta chains across the 550 to 800 repertoires, and 9 million to 14 million of these chains were shared by at least two donors. Raw reads were error-corrected and collapsed into unique sequences with a nearest-neighbor algorithm that merged closely related sequences to remove PCR and sequencing errors. Alignment of CDR3 sequences to IMGT reference sequences was used to assign V, D and J gene segments. For a sequence to be retained, at least a six-nucleotide match to both a V gene segment and a J gene segment was required. Rearrangements were classified as productive when the CDR3 lacked stop codons and remained in frame with V and J, and all other rearrangements were classified as non-productive. Following IMGT convention, CDR3 was defined as the stretch from the second conserved V-encoded cysteine to the conserved J-encoded phenylalanine. The earlier analysis of 550 to 650 of the donors excluded any sequence lacking an unambiguous match to a single V gene segment. In an earlier analysis of about 590 of the donors, a V segment was called functional when productive rearrangements were above 56.7%, and segregating when the standard deviation between donors exceeded 5%. To diagnose cytomegalovirus status from the catalog of TCR beta chain sequences, a statistical classification framework was built. V and J gene assignment, in a later analysis, came from comparing TCR nucleotide sequences with IMGT/GENE-DB human TR gene sequences. In a later analysis, CDR3 sequences and most-parsimonious VDJ recombination scenarios were assigned using the TCRdist pipeline. In a later analysis, every TCR beta chain was defined by the combination of its CDR3 amino acid sequence and its V-gene family, and reads without a unique V-gene family were dropped. In a later analysis, some 600 highly shared, low-generation-probability nucleotide sequences were removed to address suspected cross-contamination and a sequencing artifact. In a later analysis, a clonal expansion index for each public chain was calculated from normalized within-repertoire ranks of inferred template counts. In a later analysis, generation probabilities were computed using a VDJ recombination model fitted to out-of-frame rearrangements, and the results were checked against IGoR. A later analysis scored TCR-TCR, TCR-HLA and TCR-CMV co-occurrence with hypergeometric tests, applying a repertoire-size bias correction to TCR pairs. To estimate false discovery rates, a later analysis permuted the HLA or CMV assignments 20 times. In a later analysis, co-occurring TCRs were grouped with DBSCAN, and TCRdist sequence similarity was added when clustering was performed within HLA-allele-positive subsets. Repertoires with fewer than 30,000 or more than 120,000 public chains, plus five repertoires with anomalous nucleotide sharing, were excluded from co-occurrence clustering. Entries here come from immuneACCESS through TCRdb and include only in-frame sequences with V and J called. Some clones fail to appear in such tables; in the studies checked, an unresolved V gene covers under half of the shortfall, and the cause of the remainder is unknown. V, J and clone size reflect that table, while D and trimming were determined from the DNA. For this sample the table gives about 130,000 clones, of which around 87% were detected only once. Around 5.2% of the sample lies in the top ten.

What the study reported, not specific to this receptor: The study listed 150 to 200 TCR beta chains as associated with cytomegalovirus. According to a later analysis, parvovirus B19, influenza, CMV and Epstein-Barr virus appeared linked to several top co-occurrence clusters. A later analysis found that HLA-associated TCR beta chains were more clonally expanded and had lower generation probabilities than equally common non-associated chains. The authors suggested that the approach could potentially be generalized to other disease states and immunological phenotypes. Compared with the roughly 670-donor mean, donors in an Asian-associated ancestry cluster had fewer N-insertions in productive TCRs, according to a later genetic analysis. A further reported finding was that TCR beta sequences accurately predicted the HLA-A and HLA-B alleles for most subjects in the first cohort. Roughly uniform sequencing depth across donors was assumed in presence/absence analyses, although this assumption may not hold. An earlier analysis of around 540 of the donors showed that most TCR beta V segments appeared in productive rearrangements either about 90% or about 30% of the time, which broadly matched IMGT annotations. A cluster of highly shared sequence variants was judged likely to represent a technical artifact of the sequencing pipeline. In this cohort, only TCR beta chains were sequenced, and detectable features were limited by the absence of alpha or paired-chain data. Strong co-occurrence of HLA alleles, especially DR and DQ, made assigning TCR associations to individual alleles difficult. In a later analysis, TCR association rates were found to vary across HLA loci, with the most associated TCRs seen for DRB1 alleles and the fewest for HLA-C alleles. Over 15 rarely observed V segments, including chromosome 9 orphons, were excluded from the earlier analysis of just under 600 of the donors because counts were too low. According to a later analysis, most CMV-associated TCR beta chains appeared to be HLA-restricted, and the HLA associations seemed to be driven largely by CMV exposure. Across donors, most TCR sequences were observed very rarely, whereas some public TCRs were present in many individuals. Cytomegalovirus status was reported to be diagnosed by the classifier with high specificity and sensitivity in both the original and validation cohorts. Correlated functional status among segregating V segments might be attributable to linkage disequilibrium, but an unknown experimental factor could not be ruled out. A later genetic analysis associated a missense DCLRE1C variant with V-gene and J-gene trimming of TCR beta chains, and an independent cohort replicated the association. Because HLA typing was unavailable for some donors at each locus, only the typed subset was used in association tests. The only immune exposure information available for the cohort was CMV serostatus. In a later analysis, around 17,000 TCR beta sequences were associated with specific HLA alleles at a false discovery rate of 0.05. Some IMGT-functional V segments, including TRBV6-2 and TRBV6-3, could not be told apart with the 87-base-pair reads, so those segments were excluded. In vitro tests confirmed that a few of the cytomegalovirus-associated TCR beta chains recognize cytomegalovirus antigens.

The cohort consisted of 600 to 750 healthy bone marrow donors. At the time of sampling, every cohort member was nominally healthy, though immune exposures that went unrecorded were likely present. The donor tested CMV seronegative and was one of the 352 seronegative cohort members. Every donor gave a peripheral blood sample, and the peripheral blood mononuclear cells from that sample were used for TCR beta sequencing. The Qiagen DNeasy Blood Extraction Kit was used to extract genomic DNA from the blood cell samples. Sequencing used PBMCs. This sequence uses TRBV10-3 and TRBJ2-5; TRBD2 agrees with 9 junctional bases. This TCR was recovered from a woman aged 30 to 39 in good health and CMV-seronegative. At the DNA level, the sequence is TGTGCCATCAGCAGGGGACTAGCCCATTACCAAGAGACCCAGTACTTC. This encodes CAISRGLAHYQETQYF.